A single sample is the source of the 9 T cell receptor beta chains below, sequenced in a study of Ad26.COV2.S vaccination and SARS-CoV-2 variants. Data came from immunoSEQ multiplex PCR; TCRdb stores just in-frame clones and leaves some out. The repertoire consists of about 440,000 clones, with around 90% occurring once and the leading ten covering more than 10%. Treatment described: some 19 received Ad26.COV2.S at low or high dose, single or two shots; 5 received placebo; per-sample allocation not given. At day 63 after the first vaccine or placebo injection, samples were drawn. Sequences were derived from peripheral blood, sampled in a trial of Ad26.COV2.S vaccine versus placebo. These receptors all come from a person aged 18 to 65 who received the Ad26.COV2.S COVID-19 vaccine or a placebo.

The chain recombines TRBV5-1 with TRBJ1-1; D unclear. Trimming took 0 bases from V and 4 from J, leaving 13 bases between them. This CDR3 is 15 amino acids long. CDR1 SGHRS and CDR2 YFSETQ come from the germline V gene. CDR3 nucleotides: TGCGCCAGCAGCTTGGACTCCACCTCGGGCACTGAAGCTTTCTTT. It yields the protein CASSLDSTSGTEAFF.

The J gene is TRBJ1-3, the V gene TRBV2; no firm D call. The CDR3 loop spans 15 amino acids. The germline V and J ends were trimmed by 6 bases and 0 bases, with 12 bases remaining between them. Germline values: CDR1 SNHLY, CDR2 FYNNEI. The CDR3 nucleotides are TGTGCCAGCAGGGGGTTAGGGAACTCTGGAAACACCATATATTTT. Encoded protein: CASRGLGNSGNTIYF.

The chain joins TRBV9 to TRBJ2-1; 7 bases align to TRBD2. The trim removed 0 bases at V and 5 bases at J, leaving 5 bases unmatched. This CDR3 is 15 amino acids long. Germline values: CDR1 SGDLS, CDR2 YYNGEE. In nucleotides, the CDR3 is TGTGCCAGCAGCGTAGTCGCTAGCGGTAACAATGAGCAGTTCTTC. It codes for CASSVVASGNNEQFF.

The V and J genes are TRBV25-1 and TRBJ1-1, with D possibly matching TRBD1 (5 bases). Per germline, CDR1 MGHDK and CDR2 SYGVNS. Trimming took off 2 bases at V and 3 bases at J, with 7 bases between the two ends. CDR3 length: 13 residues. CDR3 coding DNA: TGTGCCAGCAGTGAACTGGGGGACACTGAAGCTTTCTTT. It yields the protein CASSELGDTEAFF.

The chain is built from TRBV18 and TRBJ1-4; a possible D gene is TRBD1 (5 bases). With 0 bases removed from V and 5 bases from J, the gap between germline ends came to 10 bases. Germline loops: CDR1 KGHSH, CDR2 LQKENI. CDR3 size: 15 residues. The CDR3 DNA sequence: TGTGCCAGCTCACCACCGACAGATAGAAATGAAAAACTGTTTTTT. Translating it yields CASSPPTDRNEKLFF.

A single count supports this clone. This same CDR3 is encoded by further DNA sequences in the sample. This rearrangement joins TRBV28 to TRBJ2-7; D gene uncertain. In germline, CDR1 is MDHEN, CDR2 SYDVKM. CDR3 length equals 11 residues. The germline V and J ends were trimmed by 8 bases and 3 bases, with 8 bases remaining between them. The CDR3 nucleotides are TGTGCCAGCGTGGGCCGCTACGAGCAGTACTTC. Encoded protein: CASVGRYEQYF.

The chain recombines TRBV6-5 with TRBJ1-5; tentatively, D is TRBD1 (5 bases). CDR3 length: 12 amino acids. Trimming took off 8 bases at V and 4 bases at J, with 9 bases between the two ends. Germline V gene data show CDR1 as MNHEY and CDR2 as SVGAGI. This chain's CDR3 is CASGGTNQPQHF. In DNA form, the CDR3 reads TGTGCCAGCGGGGGTACTAATCAGCCCCAGCATTTT.

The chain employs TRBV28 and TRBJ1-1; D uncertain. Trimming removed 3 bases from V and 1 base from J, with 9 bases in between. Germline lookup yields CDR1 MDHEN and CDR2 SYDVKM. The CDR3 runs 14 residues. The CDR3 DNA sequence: TGTGCCAGCAGTTTCTTCGGCAGGAACACTGAAGCTTTCTTT. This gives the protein CASSFFGRNTEAFF.

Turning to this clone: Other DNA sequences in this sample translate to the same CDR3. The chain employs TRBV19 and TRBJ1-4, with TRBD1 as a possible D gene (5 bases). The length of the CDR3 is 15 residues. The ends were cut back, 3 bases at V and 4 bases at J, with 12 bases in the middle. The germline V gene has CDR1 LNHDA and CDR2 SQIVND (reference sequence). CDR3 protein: CASSIGPGGNEKLFF. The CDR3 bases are TGTGCCAGTAGTATCGGACCGGGGGGTAATGAAAAACTGTTTTTT.